This TCR beta chain was captured by sequencing in a study of HIV-infected patients and healthy controls. All unsorted peripheral T cells were captured because whole blood was used without fractionation. This CDR3 has 15 residues. V dropped 1 base and J dropped 5; count of bases not matched to a gene: 3. From germline, CDR1 is SGHDN and CDR2 FVKESK. Reverse transcription used around 500 ng RNA and constant-region primers for alpha and beta. Using multiplexing indices, alpha and beta chain libraries were generated apart by chain-specific third strand synthesis. TCRdb called the 5' RACE reads again in MiXCR, with one record for every CDR3 protein. This sample yields about 10,000 distinct CDR3 sequences, of which 8.5% to 12% are seen a single time; approximately 17% belongs to the top ten.

This receptor was taken from an adult with HIV infection. The rearrangement uses TRBV14 and TRBJ2-3, with TRBD2 matching 10 bases. The sequencing here drew on blood, taken before antiretroviral therapy. The CDR3: CASSQVGLAEDTQYF. The CDR3 DNA is TGTGCCAGCAGCCAAGTAGGACTAGCGGAAGATACGCAGTATTTT.